The present TCR beta chain was sequenced within a study of blood T cell repertoires in COVID-19. Produced via immunoSEQ multiplex PCR; TCRdb's table is partial and in-frame only. The sample has under 200,000 clones; approximately 85% are singletons. This clone has more than one count but fewer than ten. Other DNA variants within this sample encode the same CDR3. This CDR3 comprises 15 residues. Germline lookup yields CDR1 SGHRS and CDR2 YFSETQ. Trimming took 0 bases from V and 2 from J, leaving 9 bases between them. The TCR was taken from a woman older than 75 with acute or convalescent COVID-19. Sequences were obtained from peripheral blood. V usage is TRBV5-1 and J usage is TRBJ1-5; D is undetermined. In nucleotides, the CDR3 is TGCGCCAGCAGCTTGGGACCCGAGGGCAATCAGCCCCAGCATTTT. It is translated as CASSLGPEGNQPQHF.